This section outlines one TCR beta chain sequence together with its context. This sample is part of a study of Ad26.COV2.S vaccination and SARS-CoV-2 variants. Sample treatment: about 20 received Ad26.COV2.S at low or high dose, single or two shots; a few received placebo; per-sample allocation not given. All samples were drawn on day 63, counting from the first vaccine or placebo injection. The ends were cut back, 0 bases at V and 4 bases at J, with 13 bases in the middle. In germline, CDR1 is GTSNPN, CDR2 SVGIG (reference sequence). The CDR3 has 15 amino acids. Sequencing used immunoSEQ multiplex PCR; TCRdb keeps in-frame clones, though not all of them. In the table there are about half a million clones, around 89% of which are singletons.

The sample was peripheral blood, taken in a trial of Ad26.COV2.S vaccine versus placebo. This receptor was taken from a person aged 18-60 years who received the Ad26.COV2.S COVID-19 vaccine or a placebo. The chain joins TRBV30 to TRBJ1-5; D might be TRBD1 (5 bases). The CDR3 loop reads CAWSVQRQHNQPQHF. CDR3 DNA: TGTGCCTGGAGTGTACAGAGACAGCATAATCAGCCCCAGCATTTT.